This T cell receptor beta chain appears in the sequencing data of a study of blood T cell repertoires in COVID-19. With 4 bases clipped from V and 3 bases from J, the junction kept 6 bases outside the gene matches. The CDR3 sequence is 18 residues long. In germline, CDR1 is SGHTA, CDR2 FQGNSA. Sequencing was performed with immunoSEQ multiplex PCR; in TCRdb, only in-frame clones are kept and a portion is missing. The sample has about 130,000 clones, around 88% seen once; the top ten hold 2% to 2.5%. This clone has only a few counts. The rearrangement joins TRBV7-2 to TRBJ2-4; 16 bases are a match to TRBD2. This TCR derives from a woman aged 45-60 years who had recovered from COVID-19. The sample consisted of PBMCs or T cells enriched from blood (not recorded which). The CDR3 region has the DNA TGTGCCAGCAGCTCCGGGACTAGCGGGGGGGCCTTCAAAAACATTCAGTACTTC. Its protein product is CASSSGTSGGAFKNIQYF.